This TCR beta chain was sequenced in a study of Graves' ophthalmopathy and Graves' hyperthyroidism. General study results and limits: Detection in blood was also observed for most expanded thyroid clonotypes above 0.001 frequency.

With a duration under 3 months, ophthalmopathy in the donors showed moderate-to-severe activity, CAS ≥3 and NOSPECS ≥4. The diagnosis combined clinical symptoms, thyroxine, TRAb, thyroid ultrasound and orbital computed tomography scans. PBMCs came from 10 ml of fresh peripheral blood. RNA transcripts yielded amplified TCR beta CDR3 regions. The first-round RT-PCR employed HTBI primers together with the Qiagen OneStep RT-PCR kit. A multiplex PCR was then performed as the second round. MiXCR, run by TCRdb on the multiplex PCR reads, gives a single entry per CDR3 protein. Among almost 750,000 distinct CDR3 sequences listed, roughly 41% were seen once. Germline values: CDR1 SQVTM, CDR2 ANQGSEA. The CDR3 loop spans 18 amino acids. V shed 4 bases and J 0 bases; nucleotides not matched to a gene: 16. Notes on this clonotype: The target antigen is unknown.

Input material: peripheral blood. This receptor was taken from an adult man with Graves' ophthalmopathy. This rearrangement joins TRBV29-1 to TRBJ1-2; TRBD1 matches 8 bases. The chain's CDR3 is CSVGSEGQEWGSNYGYTF. In DNA form, the CDR3 reads TGCAGCGTTGGATCGGAGGGACAGGAATGGGGTTCTAACTATGGCTACACCTTC.